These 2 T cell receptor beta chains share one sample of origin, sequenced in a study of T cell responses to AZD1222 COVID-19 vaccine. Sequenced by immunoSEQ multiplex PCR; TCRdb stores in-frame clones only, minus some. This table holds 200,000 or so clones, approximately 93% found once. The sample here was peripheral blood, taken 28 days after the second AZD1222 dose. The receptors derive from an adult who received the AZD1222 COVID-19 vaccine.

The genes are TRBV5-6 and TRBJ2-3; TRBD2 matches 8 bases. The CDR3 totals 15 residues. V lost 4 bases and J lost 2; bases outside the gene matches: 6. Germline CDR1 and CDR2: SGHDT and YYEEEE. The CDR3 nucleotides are TGTGCCAGCAGCCGAACTAGCGGAGCCACAGATACGCAGTATTTT. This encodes CASSRTSGATDTQYF.

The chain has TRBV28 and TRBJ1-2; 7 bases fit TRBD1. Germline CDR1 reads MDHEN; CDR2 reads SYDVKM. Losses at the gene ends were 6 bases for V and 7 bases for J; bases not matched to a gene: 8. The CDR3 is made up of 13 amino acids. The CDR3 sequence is CASSPDRVGGYTF. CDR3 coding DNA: TGTGCCAGCAGCCCAGACAGGGTGGGTGGCTACACCTTC.